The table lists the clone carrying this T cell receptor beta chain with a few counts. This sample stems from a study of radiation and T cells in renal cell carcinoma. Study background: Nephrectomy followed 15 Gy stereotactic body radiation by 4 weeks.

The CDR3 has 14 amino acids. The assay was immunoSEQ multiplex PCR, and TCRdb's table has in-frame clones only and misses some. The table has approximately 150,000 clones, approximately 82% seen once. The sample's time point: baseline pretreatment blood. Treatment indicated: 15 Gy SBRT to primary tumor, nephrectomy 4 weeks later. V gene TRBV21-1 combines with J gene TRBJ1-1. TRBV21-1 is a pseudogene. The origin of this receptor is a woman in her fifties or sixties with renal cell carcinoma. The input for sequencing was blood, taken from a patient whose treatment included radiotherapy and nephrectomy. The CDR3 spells CASSKEGGGTEAFF. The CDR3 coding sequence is TGTGCCAGCAGCAAAGAAGGCGGGGGCACTGAAGCTTTCTTT.